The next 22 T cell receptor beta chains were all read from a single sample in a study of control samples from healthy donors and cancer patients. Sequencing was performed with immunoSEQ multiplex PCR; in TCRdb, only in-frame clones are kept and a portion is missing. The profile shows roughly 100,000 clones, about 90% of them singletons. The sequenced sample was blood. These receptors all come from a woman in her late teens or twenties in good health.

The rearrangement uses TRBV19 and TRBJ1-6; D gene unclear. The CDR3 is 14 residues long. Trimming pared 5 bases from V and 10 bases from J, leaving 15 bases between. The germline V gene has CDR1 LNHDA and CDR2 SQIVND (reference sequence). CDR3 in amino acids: CASSFLQSESPLHF. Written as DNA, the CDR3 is TGTGCCAGTAGTTTTTTGCAGTCTGAGTCACCCCTCCACTTT.

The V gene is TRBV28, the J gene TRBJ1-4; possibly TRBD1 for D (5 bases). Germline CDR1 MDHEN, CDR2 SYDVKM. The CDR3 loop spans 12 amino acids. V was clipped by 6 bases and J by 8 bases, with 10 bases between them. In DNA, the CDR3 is TGTGCCAGCAGCACCACAGGCGAAAAACTGTTTTTT. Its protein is CASSTTGEKLFF.

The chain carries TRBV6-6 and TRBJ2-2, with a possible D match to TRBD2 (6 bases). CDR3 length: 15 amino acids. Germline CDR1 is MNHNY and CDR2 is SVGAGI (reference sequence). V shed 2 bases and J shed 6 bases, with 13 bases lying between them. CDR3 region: CASSYATRFPGELFF. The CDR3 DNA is TGTGCCAGCAGTTACGCGACTAGGTTTCCCGGGGAGCTGTTTTTT.

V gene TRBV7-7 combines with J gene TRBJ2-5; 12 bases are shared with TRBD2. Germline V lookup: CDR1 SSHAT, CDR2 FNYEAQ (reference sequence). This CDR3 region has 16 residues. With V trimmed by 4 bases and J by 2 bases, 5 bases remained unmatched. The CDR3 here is CASSYGLAGMQETQYF. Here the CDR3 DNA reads TGTGCCAGCAGCTACGGACTAGCGGGGATGCAAGAGACCCAGTACTTC. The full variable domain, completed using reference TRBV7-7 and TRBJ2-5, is GAGVSQSPRYKVTKRGQDVTLRCDPISSHATLYWYQQALGQGPEFLTYFNYEAQPDKSGLPSDRFSAERPEGSISTLTIQRTEQRDSAMYRCASSYGLAGMQETQYFGPGTRLLVL.

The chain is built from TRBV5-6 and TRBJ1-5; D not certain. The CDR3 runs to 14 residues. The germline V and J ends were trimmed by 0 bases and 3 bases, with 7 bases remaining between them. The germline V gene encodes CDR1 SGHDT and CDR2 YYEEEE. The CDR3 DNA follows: TGTGCCAGCAGCTTGGTGAGCACCAATCAGCCCCAGCATTTT. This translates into CASSLVSTNQPQHF.

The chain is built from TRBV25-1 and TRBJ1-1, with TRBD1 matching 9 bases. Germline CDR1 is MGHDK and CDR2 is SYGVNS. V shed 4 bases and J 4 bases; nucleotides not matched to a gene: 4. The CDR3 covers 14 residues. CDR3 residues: CASSAQGALTEAFF. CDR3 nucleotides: TGTGCCAGCAGTGCACAGGGGGCCCTCACTGAAGCTTTCTTT.

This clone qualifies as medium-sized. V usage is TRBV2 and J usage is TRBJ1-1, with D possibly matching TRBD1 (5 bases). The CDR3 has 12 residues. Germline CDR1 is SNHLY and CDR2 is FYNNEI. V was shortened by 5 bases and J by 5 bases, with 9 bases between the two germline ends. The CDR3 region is CASSPGRTEAFF. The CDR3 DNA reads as TGTGCCAGCAGTCCAGGGAGGACTGAAGCTTTCTTT.

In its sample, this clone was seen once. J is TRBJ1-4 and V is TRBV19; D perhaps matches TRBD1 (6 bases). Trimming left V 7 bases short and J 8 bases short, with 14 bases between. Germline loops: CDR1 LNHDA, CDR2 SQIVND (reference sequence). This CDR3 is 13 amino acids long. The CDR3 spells CASTLGQPEKLFF. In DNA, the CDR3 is TGTGCCAGTACCCTCGGACAGCCCGAAAAACTGTTTTTT.

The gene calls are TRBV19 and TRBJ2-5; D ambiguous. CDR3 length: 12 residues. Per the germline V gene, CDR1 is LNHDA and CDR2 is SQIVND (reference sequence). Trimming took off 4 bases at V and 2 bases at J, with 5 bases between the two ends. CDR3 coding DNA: TGTGCCAGTAGTAACCTTCAAGAGACCCAGTACTTC. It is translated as CASSNLQETQYF. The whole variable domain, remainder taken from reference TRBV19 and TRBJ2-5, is DGGITQSPKYLFRKEGQNVTLSCEQNLNHDAMYWYRQDPGQGLRLIYYSQIVNDFQKGDIAEGYSVSREKKESFPLTVTSAQKNPTAFYLCASSNLQETQYFGPGTRLLVL.

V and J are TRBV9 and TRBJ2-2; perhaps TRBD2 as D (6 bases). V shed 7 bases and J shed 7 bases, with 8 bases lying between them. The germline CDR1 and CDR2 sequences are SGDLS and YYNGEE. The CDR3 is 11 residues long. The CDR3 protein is CASGGGGELFF. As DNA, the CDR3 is TGTGCCAGCGGGGGAGGCGGGGAGCTGTTTTTT.

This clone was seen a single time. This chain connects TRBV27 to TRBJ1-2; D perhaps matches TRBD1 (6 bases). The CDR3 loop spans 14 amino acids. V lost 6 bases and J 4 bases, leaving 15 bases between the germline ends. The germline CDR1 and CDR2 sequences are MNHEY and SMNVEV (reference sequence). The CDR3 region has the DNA TGTGCCAGCAGAGAGGTAGGGGGAGCCTATGGCTACACCTTC. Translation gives CASREVGGAYGYTF.

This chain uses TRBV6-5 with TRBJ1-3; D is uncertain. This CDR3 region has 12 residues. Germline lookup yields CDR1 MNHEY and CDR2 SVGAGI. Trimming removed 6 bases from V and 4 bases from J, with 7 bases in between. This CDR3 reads CASRPRGNTIYF. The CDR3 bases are TGTGCCAGCAGGCCCAGGGGAAACACCATATATTTT.

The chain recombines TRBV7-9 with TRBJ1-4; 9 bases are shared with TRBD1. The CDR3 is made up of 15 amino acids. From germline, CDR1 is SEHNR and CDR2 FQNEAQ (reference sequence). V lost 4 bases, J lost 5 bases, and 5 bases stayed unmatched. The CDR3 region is CASSSTGGLNEKLFF. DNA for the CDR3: TGTGCCAGCAGCTCAACAGGGGGCCTGAATGAAAAACTGTTTTTT.

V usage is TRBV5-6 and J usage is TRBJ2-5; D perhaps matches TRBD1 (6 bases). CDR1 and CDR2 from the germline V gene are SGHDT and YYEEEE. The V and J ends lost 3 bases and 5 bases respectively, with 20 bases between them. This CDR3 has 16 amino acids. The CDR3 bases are TGTGCCAGCAGCTCCGGGACACCCAAGCAGTGGGAGACCCAGTACTTC. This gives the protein CASSSGTPKQWETQYF.

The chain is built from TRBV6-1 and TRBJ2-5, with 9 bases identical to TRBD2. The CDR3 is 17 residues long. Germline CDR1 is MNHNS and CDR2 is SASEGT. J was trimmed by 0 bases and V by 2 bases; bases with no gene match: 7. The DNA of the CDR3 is TGTGCCAGCAGTGAAATTGGGCGGGGGGGGTACCAAGAGACCCAGTACTTC. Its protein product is CASSEIGRGGYQETQYF.

The CDR3 DNA sequence: TGTGCCACCAGTGAATCACAGCGTGAAAAACTGTTTTTT. This sequence encodes CATSESQREKLFF. This chain links TRBV24-1 with TRBJ1-4; D remains unclear. The CDR3 loop spans 13 amino acids. Germline CDR1 is KGHDR and CDR2 is SFDVKD. Between the trimmed V and J ends, which lost 4 bases and 7 bases, there was a span of 9 bases.

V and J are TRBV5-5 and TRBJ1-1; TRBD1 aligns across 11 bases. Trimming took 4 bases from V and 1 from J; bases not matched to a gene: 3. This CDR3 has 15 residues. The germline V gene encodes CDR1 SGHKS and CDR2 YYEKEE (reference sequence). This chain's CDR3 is CASSGQGARNTEAFF. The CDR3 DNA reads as TGTGCCAGCAGCGGACAGGGGGCGCGGAACACTGAAGCTTTCTTT.

The CDR3 sequence: CASSPKNEQFF. The CDR3 bases are TGTGCCAGCAGCCCGAAAAATGAGCAGTTCTTC. The V and J genes are TRBV14 and TRBJ2-1; D gene uncertain. The CDR3 loop spans 11 amino acids. V lost 4 bases and J lost 7, with 5 bases in between. Germline CDR1 and CDR2: SGHDN and FVKESK.

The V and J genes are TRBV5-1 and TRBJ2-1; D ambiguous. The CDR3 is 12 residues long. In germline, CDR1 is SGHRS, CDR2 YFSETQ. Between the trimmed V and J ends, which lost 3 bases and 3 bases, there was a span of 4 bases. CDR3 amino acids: CASSSDYNEQFF. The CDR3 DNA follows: TGCGCCAGCAGCTCGGACTACAATGAGCAGTTCTTC.

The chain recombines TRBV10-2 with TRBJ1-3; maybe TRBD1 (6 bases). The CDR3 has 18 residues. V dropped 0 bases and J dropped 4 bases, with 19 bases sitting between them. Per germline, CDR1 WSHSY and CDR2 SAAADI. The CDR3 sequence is CASSESTRLGARGNTIYF. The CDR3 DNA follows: TGCGCCAGCAGTGAGTCGACTCGTTTGGGGGCGCGGGGAAACACCATATATTTT.

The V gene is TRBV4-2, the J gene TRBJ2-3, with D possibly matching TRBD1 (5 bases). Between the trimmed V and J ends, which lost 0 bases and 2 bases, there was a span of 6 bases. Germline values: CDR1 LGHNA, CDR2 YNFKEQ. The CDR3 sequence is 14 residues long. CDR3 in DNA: TGTGCCAGCAGCCAAGACAGGGCCACAGATACGCAGTATTTT. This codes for CASSQDRATDTQYF.

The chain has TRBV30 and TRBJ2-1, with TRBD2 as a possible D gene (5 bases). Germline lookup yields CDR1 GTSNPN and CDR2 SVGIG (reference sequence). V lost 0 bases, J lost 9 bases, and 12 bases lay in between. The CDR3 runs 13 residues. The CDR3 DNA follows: TGTGCCTGGAGTGTCGTAGAGGGTCTTGAGCAGTTCTTC. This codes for CAWSVVEGLEQFF.